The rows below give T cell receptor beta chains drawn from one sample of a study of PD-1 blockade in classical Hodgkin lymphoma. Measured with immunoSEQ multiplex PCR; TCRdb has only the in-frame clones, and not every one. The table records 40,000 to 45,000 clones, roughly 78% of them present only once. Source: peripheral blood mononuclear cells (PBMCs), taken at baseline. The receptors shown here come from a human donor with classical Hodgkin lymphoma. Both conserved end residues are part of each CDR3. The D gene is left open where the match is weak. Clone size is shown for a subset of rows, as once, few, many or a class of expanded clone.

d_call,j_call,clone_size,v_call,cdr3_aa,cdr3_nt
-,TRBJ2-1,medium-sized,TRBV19,CASSIPRLSSYNEQFF,TGTGCCAGTAGTATCCCCCGTTTGAGCTCCTACAATGAGCAGTTCTTC
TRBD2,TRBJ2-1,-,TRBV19,CASSGTTNGEQFF,TGTGCCAGTAGTGGGACTACCAATGGTGAGCAGTTCTTC
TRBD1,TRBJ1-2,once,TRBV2,CAGARDRANGYTF,TGTGCCGGGGCAAGGGACAGGGCGAATGGCTACACCTTC
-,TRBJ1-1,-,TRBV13,CASSGGNTEAFF,TGTGCCAGCAGTGGGGGAAACACTGAAGCTTTCTTT
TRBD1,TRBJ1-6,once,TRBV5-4,CASSLDRVNSPLHF,TGTGCCAGCAGCCTAGACAGGGTGAATTCACCCCTCCACTTT
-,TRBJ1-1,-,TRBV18,CASSPQGGFTEAFF,TGTGCCAGCTCACCACAGGGGGGATTCACTGAAGCTTTCTTT
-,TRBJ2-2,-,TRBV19,CASPSGVEGGELFF,TGTGCCAGCCCCTCCGGGGTAGAGGGCGGGGAGCTGTTTTTT
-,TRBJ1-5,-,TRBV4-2,CASSQVERNQPQHF,TGTGCCAGCAGCCAAGTTGAGCGCAATCAGCCCCAGCATTTT
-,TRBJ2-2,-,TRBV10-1,CASSRRGAQGSGELFF,TGCGCCAGCAGTCGGAGGGGGGCACAGGGGTCCGGGGAGCTGTTTTTT
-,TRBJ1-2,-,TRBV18,CASSLTIEGDYGYTF,TGTGCCAGCTCACTCACTATTGAGGGCGACTATGGCTACACCTTC
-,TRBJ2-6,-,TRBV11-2,CASSFRGSGANVLTF,TGTGCCAGCAGCTTCAGGGGTTCCGGGGCCAACGTCCTGACTTTC
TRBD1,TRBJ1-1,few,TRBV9,CASSGHRGAEAFF,TGTGCCAGCAGCGGACACAGGGGGGCCGAAGCTTTCTTT
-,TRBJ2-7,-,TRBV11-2,CASSSFKARRDEQYF,TGTGCCAGCAGCTCCTTTAAGGCCCGGCGGGACGAGCAGTACTTC
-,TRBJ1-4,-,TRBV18,CASSPLSHVGEKLFF,TGTGCCAGCTCACCACTGTCCCACGTGGGAGAAAAACTGTTTTTT
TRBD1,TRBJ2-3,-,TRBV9,CASSVGVRGQSTDTQYF,TGTGCCAGCAGCGTAGGGGTAAGGGGGCAGAGCACAGATACGCAGTATTTT
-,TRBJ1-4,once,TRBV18,CASSPRSNSEKLFF,TGTGCCAGCTCACCACGTTCTAATAGCGAAAAACTGTTTTTT
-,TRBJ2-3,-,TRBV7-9,CASSSAIFTDTQYF,TGTGCCAGCAGCTCCGCAATCTTCACAGATACGCAGTATTTT
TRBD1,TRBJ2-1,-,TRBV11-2,CASSLGQGQYNEQFF,TGTGCCAGCAGCCTTGGACAGGGGCAATACAATGAGCAGTTCTTC
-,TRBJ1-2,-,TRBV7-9,CASSLDRGGAGYGYTF,TGTGCCAGCAGCTTAGACCGTGGGGGCGCGGGCTATGGCTACACCTTC
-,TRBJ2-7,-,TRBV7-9,CASSSPSRGPQPLDEQYF,TGTGCCAGCAGCTCCCCCAGCAGGGGCCCGCAACCACTTGACGAGCAGTACTTC
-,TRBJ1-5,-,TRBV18,CASSGQYNQPQHF,TGTGCCAGCTCAGGACAGTACAATCAGCCCCAGCATTTT
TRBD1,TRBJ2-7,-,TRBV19,CASSSSGGTGGEQYF,TGTGCCAGTAGTTCCTCCGGCGGGACAGGAGGCGAGCAGTACTTC
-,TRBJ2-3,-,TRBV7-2,CASSLESTGNTDTQYF,TGTGCCAGCAGCTTAGAGTCGACGGGAAACACAGATACGCAGTATTTT
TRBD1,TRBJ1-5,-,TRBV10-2,CASSETGGGQPQHF,TGCGCCAGCAGTGAGACAGGGGGCGGTCAGCCCCAGCATTTT
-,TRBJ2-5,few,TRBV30,CAWSKEETQYF,TGTGCCTGGAGTAAGGAGGAGACCCAGTACTTC
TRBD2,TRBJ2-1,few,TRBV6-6,CASSPSPAGVLNEQFF,TGTGCCAGCAGCCCCAGTCCAGCGGGGGTTTTGAATGAGCAGTTCTTC
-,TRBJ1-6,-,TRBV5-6,CASRGGTDNSPLHF,TGTGCCAGCAGGGGAGGGACGGATAATTCACCCCTCCACTTT
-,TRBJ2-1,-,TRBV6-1,CASSGRVSGDYNEQFF,TGTGCCAGCAGTGGGCGAGTCTCGGGAGACTACAATGAGCAGTTCTTC
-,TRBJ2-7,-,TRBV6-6,CASSYAPDYEQYF,TGTGCCAGCAGTTACGCCCCGGATTACGAGCAGTACTTC
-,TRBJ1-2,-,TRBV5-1,CASRPDGNYGYTF,TGCGCCAGCAGACCGGACGGAAACTATGGCTACACCTTC
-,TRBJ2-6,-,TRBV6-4,CASSDRGSGANVLTF,TGTGCCAGCAGTGACAGGGGCTCTGGGGCCAACGTCCTGACTTTC
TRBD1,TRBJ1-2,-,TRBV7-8,CASSYWTGANYGYTF,TGTGCCAGCAGCTACTGGACAGGAGCTAACTATGGCTACACCTTC
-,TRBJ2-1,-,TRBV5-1,CASSFAGAKLRSSYNEQFF,TGCGCCAGCAGCTTCGCAGGAGCTAAATTAAGGAGCTCCTACAATGAGCAGTTCTTC
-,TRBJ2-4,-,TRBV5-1,CASSLESGANIQYF,TGCGCCAGCAGCTTGGAATCGGGGGCAAACATTCAGTACTTC
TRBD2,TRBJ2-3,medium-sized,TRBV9,CASSVDGTSADTQYF,TGTGCCAGCAGCGTAGACGGGACTAGCGCTGATACGCAGTATTTT
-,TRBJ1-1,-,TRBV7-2,CASSLQGGQNTEAFF,TGTGCCAGCAGCTTACAGGGAGGTCAGAACACTGAAGCTTTCTTT
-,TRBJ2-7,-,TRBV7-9,CASSFQGGYEQYF,TGTGCCAGCAGCTTCCAGGGTGGCTACGAGCAGTACTTC
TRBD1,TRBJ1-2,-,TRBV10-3,CAISEQGALDGYTF,TGTGCCATCAGTGAGCAGGGGGCATTGGACGGCTACACCTTC
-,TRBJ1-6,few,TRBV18,CASSIDNSPLHF,TGTGCCAGCTCAATAGACAATTCACCCCTCCACTTT
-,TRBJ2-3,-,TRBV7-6,CASSLGGATDTQYF,TGTGCCAGCAGCTTAGGCGGAGCCACAGATACGCAGTATTTT
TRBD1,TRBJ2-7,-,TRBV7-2,CASSLSPDRVEQYF,TGTGCCAGCAGCTTATCCCCGGACAGGGTCGAGCAGTACTTC
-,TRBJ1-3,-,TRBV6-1,CASSGDHTIYF,TGTGCCAGCAGTGGGGACCACACCATATATTTT
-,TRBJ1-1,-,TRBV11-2,CASSLDSSLAFF,TGTGCCAGCAGCTTAGACTCTAGCTTGGCTTTCTTT
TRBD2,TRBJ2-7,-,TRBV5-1,CASSPPSTSGGYEQYF,TGCGCCAGCAGCCCCCCCTCCACTAGCGGGGGTTACGAGCAGTACTTC
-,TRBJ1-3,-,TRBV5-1,CASSYPDGGNTIYF,TGCGCCAGCAGCTACCCGGACGGCGGAAACACCATATATTTT
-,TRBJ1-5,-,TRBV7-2,CASSLYFGVNQPQHF,TGTGCCAGCAGCTTGTATTTCGGTGTCAATCAGCCCCAGCATTTT
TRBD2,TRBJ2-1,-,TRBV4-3,CASSQRAGGSNEQFF,TGCGCCAGCAGCCAAAGAGCGGGGGGCTCAAATGAGCAGTTCTTC
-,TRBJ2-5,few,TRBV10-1,CASPTCRGPDQETQYF,TGCGCCAGCCCGACCTGTAGGGGACCGGACCAAGAGACCCAGTACTTC
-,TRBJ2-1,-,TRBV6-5,CAIRQGGNNEQFF,TGTGCCATTCGACAGGGAGGGAACAATGAGCAGTTCTTC
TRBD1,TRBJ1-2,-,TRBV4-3,CASSQDPSGTGRDSF,TGCGCCAGCAGCCAAGATCCGTCCGGGACAGGGAGGGACAGCTTC
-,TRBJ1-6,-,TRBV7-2,CASSLVDRRNSPLHF,TGTGCCAGCAGCTTAGTAGACAGGAGAAATTCACCCCTCCACTTT
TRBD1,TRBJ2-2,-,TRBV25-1,CASHSPGQGSGELFF,TGTGCCAGTCATTCACCGGGACAGGGCTCCGGGGAGCTGTTTTTT
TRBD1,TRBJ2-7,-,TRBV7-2,CASSPDRDGEQYF,TGTGCCAGCAGCCCGGACAGGGATGGCGAGCAGTACTTC
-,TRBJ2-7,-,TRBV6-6,CASSYSQDYEQYF,TGTGCCAGCAGTTACTCGCAGGACTACGAGCAGTACTTC